Below, one T cell receptor (beta chain) is given with its context. Its antigen is not identified. This sample stems from a study of shared clonotypes between healthy human individuals. Study overall: Donors consisted of two women and a few men between 18 and 49. Each donor contributed plates that comprised three CD4 naive, three CD4 memory, two CD8 naive and one CD8 memory. Findings and limits, study-wide: Naive subsets, compared against memory subsets, generally had larger estimated richness values.

Generated by immunoSEQ multiplex PCR, the TCRdb table keeps only in-frame clones and is missing some. The sample includes roughly 2 million clones, approximately 95% of them seen just once. V lost 6 bases to trimming and J lost 10 bases, with 18 bases between them. The CDR3 covers 14 residues. From germline, CDR1 is SNHLY and CDR2 FYNNEI. V gene TRBV2 combines with J gene TRBJ1-4, with a tentative D call TRBD1 (6 bases). Material for sequencing was naive CD4+ T cells sorted from blood. The subset was: CD45RA+ positively selected. The clonotype comes from a young man in good health. The CDR3 region has the DNA TGTGCCAGCAGGGATACAGGGAAAGGAGGAAAACTGTTTTTT. Encoded protein: CASRDTGKGGKLFF.